What follows are 17 T cell receptor beta chains derived from one specimen sequenced in a study of T cell responses to AZD1222 COVID-19 vaccine. Repertoires were generated with immunoSEQ multiplex PCR, while TCRdb's copy carries only in-frame clones and drops some. This sample has 90,000 to 120,000 clones; roughly nine tenths occur once, and the top ten carry about 6.6%. This material consisted of peripheral blood, taken on day 0 of AZD1222 vaccination. The receptors here all came from an adult in good health.

The V call is TRBV18, the J call TRBJ1-2; the D is unclear. Germline V gives CDR1 KGHSH, CDR2 LQKENI. The CDR3 extends over 12 amino acids. Between the trimmed V and J ends, which lost 6 bases and 2 bases, there was a span of 7 bases. The CDR3: CASSKGNYGYTF. The CDR3 coding sequence is TGTGCCAGCTCGAAGGGCAACTATGGCTACACCTTC.

This chain uses TRBV11-2 with TRBJ2-7; 11 nucleotides match TRBD2. The ends lost 1 base at V and 0 bases at J; junction bases unmatched: 8. The germline gives CDR1 SGHAT, CDR2 FQNNGV. The CDR3 contains 18 residues. The CDR3 region is CASSLAPVLAGVSYEQYF. CDR3 coding DNA: TGTGCCAGCAGCTTAGCCCCGGTACTAGCGGGAGTCTCCTACGAGCAGTACTTC.

This clone has just a few counts. V usage is TRBV3-1 (or the pseudogene TRBV3-2) and J usage is TRBJ2-3; TRBD2 aligns across 7 bases. The length of the CDR3 is 19 residues. V was pared by 0 bases and J by 0 bases, with 12 bases of the junction left unmatched. CDR1 is LGHDT, CDR2 YNNKEL, per germline (reference sequence). CDR3 region: CASSQDPGGVEPSTDTQYF. In DNA form, the CDR3 reads TGTGCCAGCAGCCAAGATCCGGGAGGCGTAGAACCAAGCACAGATACGCAGTATTTT.

This chain links TRBV5-4 with TRBJ2-1, with TRBD2 matching 8 bases. V shed 2 bases, J shed 4 bases, and the junction held 5 bases outside the gene matches. This CDR3 spans 15 amino acids. CDR1 is SGHNT and CDR2 is YYREEE in the germline V gene (reference sequence). The CDR3 sequence is CASSFTLAGYNEQFF. The CDR3 nucleotides read TGTGCCAGCAGCTTTACCTTAGCGGGATACAATGAGCAGTTCTTC.

The chain is built from TRBV19 and TRBJ1-3; D unclear. Trimming took off 6 bases at V and 0 bases at J, with 9 bases between the two ends. There are 14 residues in the CDR3. Germline CDR1 LNHDA, CDR2 SQIVND (reference sequence). DNA for the CDR3: TGTGCCAGTAGAAGGCAGCCCTCTGGAAACACCATATATTTT. Protein sequence: CASRRQPSGNTIYF.

This chain uses TRBV2 with TRBJ1-2; tentative D call: TRBD1 (5 bases). Germline V lookup: CDR1 SNHLY, CDR2 FYNNEI. The CDR3 loop spans 12 amino acids. The V end lost 4 bases, the J end lost 8 bases, and 11 bases lay between the germline ends. The CDR3 sequence: CASSVGPAGYTF. CDR3 nucleotides: TGTGCCAGCAGTGTGGGACCCGCGGGCTACACCTTC.

The V call is TRBV3-1 (or the pseudogene TRBV3-2), the J call TRBJ1-6, with D hard to call. This CDR3 contains 13 residues. The germline CDR1 and CDR2 sequences are LGHDT and YNNKEL (reference sequence). V lost 4 bases, J lost 8 bases, and 9 bases lay in between. CDR3 sequence: CASSPLQHSPLHF. The CDR3 bases are TGTGCCAGCAGCCCCCTACAACATTCACCCCTCCACTTT.

This sequence joins TRBV6-5 and TRBJ2-3; the match to TRBD2 covers 9 bases. The V gene's germline CDR1 is MNHEY and CDR2 SVGAGI. Germline trimming cut 6 bases from V and 4 bases from J; bases unmatched to any gene: 8. The CDR3 length is 15 residues. For the CDR3, the DNA is TGTGCCAGCAGACCGGGACTAGCTGGGGCAGATACGCAGTATTTT. Its protein product is CASRPGLAGADTQYF.

The V gene is TRBV5-1, the J gene TRBJ1-1, with D uncertain. This CDR3 has 14 residues. V gave up 4 bases and J gave up 1 base, with 11 bases separating them. Germline V gene data show CDR1 as SGHRS and CDR2 as YFSETQ. CDR3 bases: TGCGCCAGCAGCCCCGGACGGAGGAACACTGAAGCTTTCTTT. It is translated as CASSPGRRNTEAFF.

This clone was found once. This rearrangement joins TRBV2 to TRBJ2-3, with D uncertain. The germline V and J ends were trimmed by 3 bases and 0 bases, with 7 bases remaining between them. The CDR3 is 14 amino acids. The germline CDR1 and CDR2 sequences are SNHLY and FYNNEI. CDR3 coding DNA: TGTGCCAGCAGTGATTCCACTAGCACAGATACGCAGTATTTT. This sequence encodes CASSDSTSTDTQYF.

This clone came up once. The chain has TRBV28 and TRBJ1-1, with no clear D. Looked up from germline, CDR1 is MDHEN and CDR2 is SYDVKM. V lost 5 bases, J lost 5 bases, and 24 bases lay in between. The CDR3 runs to 17 residues. In nucleotides, the CDR3 is TGTGCCAGCAGTGCGCGGGGTTCTGCCCTCTGGAGGACTGAAGCTTTCTTT. Its protein product is CASSARGSALWRTEAFF.

The chain recombines TRBV29-1 with TRBJ1-5; D unresolved. The CDR3 loop spans 13 amino acids. V dropped 4 bases and J dropped 5 bases, with 12 bases sitting between them. Germline lookup yields CDR1 SQVTM and CDR2 ANQGSEA. CDR3 sequence: CSVGTGSYQPQHF. The CDR3, as DNA: TGCAGCGTTGGAACGGGATCCTATCAGCCCCAGCATTTT.

The chain joins TRBV4-3 to TRBJ2-7; possibly TRBD1 or TRBD2 for D (7 bases each). V lost 0 bases and J 0 bases, leaving 12 bases between the germline ends. This CDR3 contains 16 residues. In germline, CDR1 is LGHNA, CDR2 YSLEER. CDR3 region: CASSQESGTDSYEQYF. DNA for the CDR3: TGCGCCAGCAGCCAAGAGAGCGGGACAGACTCCTACGAGCAGTACTTC.

This chain connects TRBV14 to TRBJ1-1, with 7 bases fitting TRBD1. CDR3 length equals 15 residues. Germline V CDR1 and CDR2: SGHDN, FVKESK. V dropped 3 bases and J dropped 1; count of bases not matched to a gene: 5. Here the CDR3 reads CASSHFRDRNTEAFF. CDR3 in DNA: TGTGCCAGCAGCCATTTCCGGGACAGGAACACTGAAGCTTTCTTT.

The J gene is TRBJ1-6, the V gene TRBV5-6, with D unresolved. This CDR3 has 14 residues. Germline V CDR1 and CDR2: SGHDT, YYEEEE. The V gene lost 2 bases and the J gene lost 4 bases, with 7 bases spanning the gap. CDR3 protein: CASSLTSYNSPLHF. CDR3 nucleotides: TGTGCCAGCAGCTTAACATCGTATAATTCACCCCTCCACTTT.

The V call is TRBV7-9, the J call TRBJ1-1, with D unresolved. Trimming took off 1 base at V and 1 base at J, with 7 bases between the two ends. CDR3 length: 14 residues. Germline V gives CDR1 SEHNR, CDR2 FQNEAQ (reference sequence). The CDR3 nucleotides read TGTGCCAGCAGCTTAGGGACGGGGAACACTGAAGCTTTCTTT. It translates to CASSLGTGNTEAFF.

The genes are TRBV24-1 and TRBJ1-1, with D hard to call. Germline V lookup: CDR1 KGHDR, CDR2 SFDVKD. CDR3 length: 13 amino acids. Trimming stripped 9 bases from V and 4 bases from J, with 14 bases between. DNA for the CDR3: TGTGCCACCCAAAGTGAGGCCGGCACTGAAGCTTTCTTT. This gives the protein CATQSEAGTEAFF.